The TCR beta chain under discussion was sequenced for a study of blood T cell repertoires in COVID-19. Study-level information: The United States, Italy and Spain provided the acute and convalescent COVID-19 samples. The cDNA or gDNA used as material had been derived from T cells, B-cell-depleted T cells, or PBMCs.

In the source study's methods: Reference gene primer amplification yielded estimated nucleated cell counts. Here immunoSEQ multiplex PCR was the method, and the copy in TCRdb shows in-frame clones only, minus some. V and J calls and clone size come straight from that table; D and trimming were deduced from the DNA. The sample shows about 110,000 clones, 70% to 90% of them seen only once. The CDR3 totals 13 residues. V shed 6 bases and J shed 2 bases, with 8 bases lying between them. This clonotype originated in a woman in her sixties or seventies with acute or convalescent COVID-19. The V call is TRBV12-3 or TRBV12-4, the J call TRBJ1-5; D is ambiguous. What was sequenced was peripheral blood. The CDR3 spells CASRPEGNQPQHF. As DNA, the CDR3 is TGTGCCAGCAGACCCGAGGGCAATCAGCCCCAGCATTTT.